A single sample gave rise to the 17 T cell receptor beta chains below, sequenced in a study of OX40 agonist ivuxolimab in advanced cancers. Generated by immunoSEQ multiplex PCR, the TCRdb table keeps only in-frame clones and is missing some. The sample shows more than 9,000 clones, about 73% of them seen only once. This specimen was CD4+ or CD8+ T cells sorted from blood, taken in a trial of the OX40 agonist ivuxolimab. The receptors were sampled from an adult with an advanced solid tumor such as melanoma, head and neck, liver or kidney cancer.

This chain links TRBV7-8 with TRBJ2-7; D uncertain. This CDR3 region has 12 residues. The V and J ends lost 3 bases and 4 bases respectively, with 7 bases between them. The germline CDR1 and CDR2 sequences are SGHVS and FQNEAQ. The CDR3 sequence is CASSFVSYEQYF. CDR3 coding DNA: TGTGCCAGCAGCTTTGTTAGTTACGAGCAGTACTTC.

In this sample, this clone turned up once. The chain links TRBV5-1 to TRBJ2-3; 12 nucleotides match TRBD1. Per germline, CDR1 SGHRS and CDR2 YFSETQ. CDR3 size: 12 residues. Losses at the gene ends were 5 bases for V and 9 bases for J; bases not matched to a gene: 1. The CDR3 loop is CASRGQGATQYF. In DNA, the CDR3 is TGCGCCAGCAGGGGACAGGGGGCGACGCAGTATTTT. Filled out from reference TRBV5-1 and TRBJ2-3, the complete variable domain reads KAGVTQTPRYLIKTRGQQVTLSCSPISGHRSVSWYQQTPGQGLQFLFEYFSETQRNKGNFPGRFSGRQFSNSRSEMNVSTLELGDSALYLCASRGQGATQYFGPGTRLTVL.

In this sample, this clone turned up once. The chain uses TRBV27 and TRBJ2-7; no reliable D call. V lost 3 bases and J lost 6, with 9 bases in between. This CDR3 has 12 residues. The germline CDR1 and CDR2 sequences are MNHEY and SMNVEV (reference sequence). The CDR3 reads CASSFPGREQYF. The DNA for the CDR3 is TGTGCCAGCAGTTTCCCGGGTCGCGAGCAGTACTTC.

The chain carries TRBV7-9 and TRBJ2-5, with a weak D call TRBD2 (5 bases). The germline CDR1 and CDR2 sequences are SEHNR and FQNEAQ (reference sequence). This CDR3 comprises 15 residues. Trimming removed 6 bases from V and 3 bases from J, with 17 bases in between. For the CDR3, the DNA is TGTGCCAGCAGTCAACGGACTCTTCTTAAAGAGACCCAGTACTTC. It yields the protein CASSQRTLLKETQYF.

CDR3 loop: CASSERFPMNTEAFF. The CDR3 DNA is TGTGCCAGCAGTGAACGGTTCCCAATGAACACTGAAGCTTTCTTT. The chain recombines TRBV6-1 with TRBJ1-1; no clear D gene. The germline gives CDR1 MNHNS, CDR2 SASEGT. The CDR3 is 15 amino acids. V lost 2 bases and J 0 bases, leaving 10 bases between the germline ends.

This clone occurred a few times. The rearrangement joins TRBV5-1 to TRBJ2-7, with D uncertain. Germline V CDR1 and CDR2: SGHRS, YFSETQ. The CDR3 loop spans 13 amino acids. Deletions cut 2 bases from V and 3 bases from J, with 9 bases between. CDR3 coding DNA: TGCGCCAGCAGCTTCACCGAAGACTACGAGCAGTACTTC. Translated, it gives CASSFTEDYEQYF.

CDR3 sequence: CASSSRGRPAYEQYF. The CDR3 nucleotides are TGTGCCAGCAGCTCCAGGGGGCGTCCGGCCTACGAGCAGTACTTC. The V call is TRBV13, the J call TRBJ2-7, with 8 nucleotides matching TRBD1. This CDR3 has 15 amino acids. Germline values: CDR1 PRHDT, CDR2 FYEKMQ (reference sequence). After removal of 4 bases from V and 2 bases from J, the junction contained 7 bases not matched to a gene.

DNA of the CDR3: TGTGCCAGCAGCCAGGGACAGGGGGGATCCATATTCAATCAGCCCCAGCATTTT. This sequence encodes CASSQGQGGSIFNQPQHF. The chain recombines TRBV7-9 with TRBJ1-5; 11 positions agree with TRBD1. The CDR3 is 18 residues long. Germline CDR1 and CDR2: SEHNR and FQNEAQ (reference sequence). Unmatched junction bases numbered 12, after V lost 5 bases and J lost 3 bases.

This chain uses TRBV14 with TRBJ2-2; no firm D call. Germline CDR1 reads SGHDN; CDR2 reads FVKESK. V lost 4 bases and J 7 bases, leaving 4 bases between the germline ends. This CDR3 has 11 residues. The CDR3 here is CASSLIGELFF. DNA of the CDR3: TGTGCCAGCAGCCTGATCGGGGAGCTGTTTTTT.

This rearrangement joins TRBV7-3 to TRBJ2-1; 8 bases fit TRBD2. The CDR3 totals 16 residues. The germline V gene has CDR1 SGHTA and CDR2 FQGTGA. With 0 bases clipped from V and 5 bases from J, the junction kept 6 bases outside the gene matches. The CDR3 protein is CASSLTPSGLNNEQFF. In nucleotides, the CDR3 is TGTGCCAGCAGCTTAACGCCTAGCGGGTTAAACAATGAGCAGTTCTTC.

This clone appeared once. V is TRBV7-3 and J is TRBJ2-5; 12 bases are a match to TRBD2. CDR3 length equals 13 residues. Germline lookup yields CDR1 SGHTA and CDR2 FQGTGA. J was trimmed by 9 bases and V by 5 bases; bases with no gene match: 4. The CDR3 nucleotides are TGTGCCAGCAGCGCACTAGCGGGAGGTTCCCAGTACTTC. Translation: CASSALAGGSQYF.

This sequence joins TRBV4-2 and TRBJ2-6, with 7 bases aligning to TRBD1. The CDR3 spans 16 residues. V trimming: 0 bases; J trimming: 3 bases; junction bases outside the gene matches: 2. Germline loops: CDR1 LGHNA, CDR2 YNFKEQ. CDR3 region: CASSQERGRGANVLTF. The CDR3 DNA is TGTGCCAGCAGCCAAGAAAGGGGGCGTGGGGCCAACGTCCTGACTTTC.

CDR3 DNA: TGTGCCAGCAGCTTACTGCAGGGAGCGGCTGGAAACACCATATATTTT. Amino acid sequence: CASSLLQGAAGNTIYF. The gene calls are TRBV7-8 and TRBJ1-3, with a tentative D call TRBD1 (5 bases). V lost 2 bases to trimming and J lost 2 bases, with 13 bases between them. Germline values: CDR1 SGHVS, CDR2 FQNEAQ. The CDR3 covers 16 residues.

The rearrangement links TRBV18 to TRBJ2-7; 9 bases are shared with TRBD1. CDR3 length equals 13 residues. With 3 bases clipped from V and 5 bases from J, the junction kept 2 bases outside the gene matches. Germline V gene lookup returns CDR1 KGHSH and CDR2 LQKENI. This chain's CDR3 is CASSPGQGDEQYF. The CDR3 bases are TGTGCCAGCTCACCGGGACAGGGCGACGAGCAGTACTTC.

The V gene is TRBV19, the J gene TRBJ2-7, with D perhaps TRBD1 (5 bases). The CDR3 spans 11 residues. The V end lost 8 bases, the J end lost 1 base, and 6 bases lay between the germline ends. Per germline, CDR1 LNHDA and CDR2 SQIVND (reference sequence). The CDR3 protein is CASGASYEQYF. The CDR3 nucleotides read TGTGCCAGTGGGGCATCCTACGAGCAGTACTTC.

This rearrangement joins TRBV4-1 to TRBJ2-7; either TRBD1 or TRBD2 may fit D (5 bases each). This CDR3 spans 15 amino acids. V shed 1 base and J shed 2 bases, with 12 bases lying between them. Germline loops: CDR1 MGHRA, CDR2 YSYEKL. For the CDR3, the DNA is TGCGCCAGCAGCCAAGTGGGGGACGTAGCCTACGAGCAGTACTTC. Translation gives CASSQVGDVAYEQYF.

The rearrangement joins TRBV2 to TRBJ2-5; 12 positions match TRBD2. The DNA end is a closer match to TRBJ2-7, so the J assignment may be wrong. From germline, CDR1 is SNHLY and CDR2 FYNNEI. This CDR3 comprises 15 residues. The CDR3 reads CASSDPTSGSHEQYF. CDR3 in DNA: TGTGCCAGCAGTGACCCGACTAGCGGGAGTCACGAGCAGTACTTC.